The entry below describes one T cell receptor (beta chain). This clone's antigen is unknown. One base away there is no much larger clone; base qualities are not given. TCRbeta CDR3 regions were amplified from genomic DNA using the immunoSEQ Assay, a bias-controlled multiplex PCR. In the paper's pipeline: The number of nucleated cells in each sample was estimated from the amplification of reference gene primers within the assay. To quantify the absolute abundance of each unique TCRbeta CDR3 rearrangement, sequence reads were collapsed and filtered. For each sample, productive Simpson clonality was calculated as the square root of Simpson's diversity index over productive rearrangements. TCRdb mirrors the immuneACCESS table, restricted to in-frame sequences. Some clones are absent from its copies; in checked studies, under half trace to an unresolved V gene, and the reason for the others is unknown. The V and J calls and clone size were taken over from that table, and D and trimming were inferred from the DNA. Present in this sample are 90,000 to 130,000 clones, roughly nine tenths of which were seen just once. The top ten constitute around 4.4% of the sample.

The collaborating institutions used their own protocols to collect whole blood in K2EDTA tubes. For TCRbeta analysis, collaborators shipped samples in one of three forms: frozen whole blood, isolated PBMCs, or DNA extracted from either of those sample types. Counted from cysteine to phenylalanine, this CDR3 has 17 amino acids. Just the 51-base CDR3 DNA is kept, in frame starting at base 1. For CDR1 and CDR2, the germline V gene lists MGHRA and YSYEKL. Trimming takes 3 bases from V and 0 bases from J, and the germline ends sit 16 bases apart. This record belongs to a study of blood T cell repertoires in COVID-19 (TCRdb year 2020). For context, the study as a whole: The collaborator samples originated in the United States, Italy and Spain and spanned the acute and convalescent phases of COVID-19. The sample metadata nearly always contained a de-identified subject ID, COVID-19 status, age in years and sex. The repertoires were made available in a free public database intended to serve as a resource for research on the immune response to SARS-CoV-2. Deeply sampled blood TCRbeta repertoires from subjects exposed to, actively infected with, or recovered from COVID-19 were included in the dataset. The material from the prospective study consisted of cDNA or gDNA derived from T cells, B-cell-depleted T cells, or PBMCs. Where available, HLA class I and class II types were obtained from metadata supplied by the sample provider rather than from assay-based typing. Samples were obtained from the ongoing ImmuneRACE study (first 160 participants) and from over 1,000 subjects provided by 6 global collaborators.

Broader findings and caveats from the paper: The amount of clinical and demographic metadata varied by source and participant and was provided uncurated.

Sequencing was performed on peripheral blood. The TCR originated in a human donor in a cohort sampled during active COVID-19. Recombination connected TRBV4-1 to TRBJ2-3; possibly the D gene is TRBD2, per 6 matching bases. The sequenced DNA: TGCGCCAGCAGCCACCTGAGACTAGACTTTAGCACAGATACGCAGTATTTT. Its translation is CASSHLRLDFSTDTQYF.